This T cell receptor (beta chain) was captured in a study of sequential checkpoint blockade in melanoma. Looking at the study overall: Randomization was 1:1 between first-line nivolumab→ipilimumab and ipilimumab→nivolumab. Maintenance nivolumab came after either treatment sequence.

This clone was detected only once. Treatment denoted: randomized to nivolumab then ipilimumab (arm A) or the reverse (arm B). Patients had received no earlier DNA-damaging chemotherapy. From thawed PBMCs, live CD3+CD8+ cells negative for CD19 and CD56 were sorted. Clones were sequenced by immunoSEQ multiplex PCR, and TCRdb holds only the in-frame ones, with some missing. This sample carries about 14,000 clones, roughly four fifths of them seen once, and the ten largest clones take approximately 55%. The source material was CD8+ T cells sorted from blood (inferred from file names), sampled from a patient given nivolumab and ipilimumab in sequence. The clonotype originates from a human patient with melanoma. Some clones in this sample may be carry-over from other donors' samples.

The CDR3 reads CASRPSTGQSLYEQYF. The CDR3 DNA is TGTGCCAGCAGACCGAGTACGGGACAGTCCCTATACGAGCAGTACTTC. The chain carries TRBV5-8 and TRBJ2-7; 7 positions match TRBD1. CDR1 is SGHTS, CDR2 YDEGEE, per germline. The V and J ends lost 5 bases and 4 bases, in that order; junction bases with no gene match: 15. This CDR3 has 16 amino acids.